The subject of this entry is one T cell receptor (beta chain). The target antigen is unknown. Primers included in the PCR were 60 Vbeta and 13 Jbeta primers. Profiled with immunoSEQ multiplex PCR; TCRdb holds only in-frame clones, not every one. The repertoire holds some 110,000 clones, with 80% to 85% as singletons. This sample is drawn from a study of cytomegalovirus exposure and HLA in healthy donors. Regarding the study as a whole: The study labeled 164 TCR beta chains cytomegalovirus-associated.

Trimming cost V 0 bases and J 4 bases; bases outside gene matches: 15. This CDR3 has 19 residues. Looked up from germline, CDR1 is SGDLS and CDR2 is YYNGEE. The specimen was PBMCs. This sequence joins TRBV9 and TRBJ2-1, with 8 bases that match TRBD2. The receptor was derived from a man aged 25-45 years in good health and CMV-seronegative. CDR3 DNA: TGTGCCAGCAGCGTAGAGGGGCACCTCGGGGGGGCCTGGTACAATGAGCAGTTCTTC. The encoded protein is CASSVEGHLGGAWYNEQFF.